This T cell receptor (beta chain) was identified during a study of naive and memory T cell subsets. Four PCR rounds used nested alpha and beta constant region primers plus the SP2 primer. One entry per CDR3 protein results from TCRdb running MiXCR on the 5' RACE reads. Found here are tens of thousands of distinct CDR3 sequences, about 7% of them singletons; the top ten hold around 9.7%. TCR cDNA received a 3' ligated oligonucleotide that carried a UMI. Whole-blood samples were 2.5 to 3 ml of peripheral blood from healthy adult volunteers. Cells were not sorted; total RNA input targeted 1 to 1000 ng. This clonotype was found a few times. V trimming: 2 bases; J trimming: 8 bases; junction bases outside the gene matches: 7. The CDR3 has 13 amino acids. Germline V gene sequence: CDR1 GTSNPN, CDR2 SVGIG (reference sequence).

The V gene is TRBV30, the J gene TRBJ2-3; 7 nucleotides align to TRBD2. The source of this sequence is a male donor in good health. CDR3 in amino acids: CAWSWREYGTQYF. The CDR3 DNA sequence: TGTGCCTGGAGTTGGCGGGAGTACGGTACGCAGTATTTT.